What follows are 20 T cell receptor beta chains derived from one specimen sequenced in a study of patients and donors after allogeneic stem cell transplantation. TCRdb passed the RT-PCR reads through MiXCR, listing each CDR3 protein once. This table has 200,000 to 250,000 distinct CDR3 sequences, over 12% appearing once. The sample was blood, either unsorted or a sorted T cell fraction (not recorded which). The source is a human donor who was either an allogeneic HSCT recipient or a stem cell or donor lymphocyte infusion donor (not recorded which). It is not recorded whose cells these are; they may come from a transplant donor.

This clonotype was observed at least ten times. The V gene is TRBV20-1, the J gene TRBJ1-5; weak D call: TRBD1 (5 bases). CDR1 is DFQATT, CDR2 SNEGSKA, per germline (reference sequence). The CDR3 is 14 residues long. Trimming took 0 bases from V and 7 from J, leaving 13 bases between them. CDR3 sequence: CSARDLPGKQPQHF. DNA for the CDR3: TGCAGTGCTAGAGATTTGCCAGGGAAGCAGCCCCAGCATTTT.

The gene calls are TRBV20-1 and TRBJ1-1; the D gene is possibly TRBD1 (6 bases). V was clipped by 0 bases and J by 4 bases, with 15 bases between them. The CDR3 covers 15 residues. CDR1 DFQATT and CDR2 SNEGSKA come from the germline V gene (reference sequence). The CDR3 spells CSARDLGGRSTEAFF. CDR3 nucleotide sequence: TGCAGTGCTAGAGATTTGGGGGGGCGGAGCACTGAAGCTTTCTTT.

This chain links TRBV5-1 with TRBJ1-1, with a weak D call TRBD1 (5 bases). V lost 1 base and J 2 bases, leaving 15 bases between the germline ends. The CDR3 has 16 residues. CDR1 and CDR2 from the germline V gene are SGHRS and YFSETQ. The CDR3 spells CASSLRQGGGNTEAFF. The CDR3 nucleotides read TGCGCCAGCAGCTTGAGACAAGGTGGGGGAAACACTGAAGCTTTCTTT.

The CDR3 spells CASSLVGGVDEETQYF. In nucleotides, the CDR3 is TGTGCCAGCAGCTTGGTCGGGGGAGTTGACGAGGAGACCCAGTACTTC. This chain uses TRBV5-6 with TRBJ2-5; TRBD2 is a possible D gene (6 bases). The V end was cut by 0 bases, the J end by 5 bases, with 17 bases between. Germline CDR1 and CDR2: SGHDT and YYEEEE. The CDR3 is 16 amino acids.

This clonotype was counted ten times or more. The V and J genes are TRBV4-2 and TRBJ2-7, with TRBD1 matching over 7 bases. There are 15 residues in the CDR3. The V gene end was trimmed by 3 bases and the J gene end by 0 bases; junction bases not matched to a gene: 5. Germline lookup yields CDR1 LGHNA and CDR2 YNFKEQ. CDR3 DNA: TGTGCCAGCAGCCATCGAGGGGGCGGCTCCTACGAGCAGTACTTC. Translated, it gives CASSHRGGGSYEQYF.

The V and J genes are TRBV7-2 and TRBJ2-1; D is ambiguous. Germline V gene sequence: CDR1 SGHTA, CDR2 FQGNSA. V was cut by 4 bases and J by 0 bases, with 10 bases left in between. The CDR3 is 15 amino acids. The chain's CDR3 is CASSYLIDSYNEQFF. The CDR3, as DNA: TGTGCCAGCAGCTACTTAATAGACTCCTACAATGAGCAGTTCTTC.

In this sample, this clonotype turned up many times. The CDR3 DNA reads TGTGCCAGCAGTGAATATAATGAAGAGACCCAGTACTTC. Translation: CASSEYNEETQYF. J is TRBJ2-5 and V is TRBV25-1; D gene uncertain. The CDR3 runs to 13 residues. The V gene lost 0 bases and the J gene lost 3 bases, with 5 bases spanning the gap. Germline V CDR1 and CDR2: MGHDK, SYGVNS.

This clonotype showed up many times. The V and J genes are TRBV20-1 and TRBJ2-2; 7 positions match TRBD2. The length of the CDR3 is 14 residues. CDR1 is DFQATT and CDR2 is SNEGSKA in the germline V gene (reference sequence). Trimming at V came to 5 bases and at J to 8 bases, leaving 11 bases not matched to a gene. The CDR3 sequence: CSALLGRGNGELFF. Written as DNA, the CDR3 is TGCAGTGCTCTTCTTGGGAGGGGTAATGGGGAGCTGTTTTTT.

The table lists this clonotype with a few counts. CDR3: CASSIQGANEKLFF. The CDR3 DNA reads TGTGCCAGCAGTATCCAGGGGGCTAATGAAAAACTGTTTTTT. The V call is TRBV12-3 or TRBV12-4, the J call TRBJ1-4; 7 positions match TRBD1. With V trimmed by 5 bases and J by 3 bases, 3 bases remained unmatched. The CDR3 runs to 14 residues.

V gene TRBV14 combines with J gene TRBJ2-3; D is uncertain. Looked up from germline, CDR1 is SGHDN and CDR2 is FVKESK. The CDR3 length is 16 residues. With 2 bases removed from V and 6 bases from J, the gap between germline ends came to 18 bases. CDR3 in DNA: TGTGCCAGCAGCCAACGTATTAGTAGGGCGTCGGATACGCAGTATTTT. Translation: CASSQRISRASDTQYF.

On this clonotype: A much larger clone lies a single base off, so this may be a read error. The chain recombines TRBV28 with TRBJ2-5, with 9 bases aligning to TRBD2. The J segment lost 3 bases and the V segment lost 6 bases, leaving 11 bases of the junction unmatched. CDR1 and CDR2 from the germline V gene are MDHEN and SYDVKM. This CDR3 spans 16 amino acids. The CDR3 DNA reads as TGTGCCAGCAGGGGACCTAAGACTAGCGGAAAAGAGACCCAGTACTTC. It specifies CASRGPKTSGKETQYF.

This clonotype was detected many times. This chain uses TRBV19 with TRBJ1-4, with a tentative D call TRBD1 (5 bases). Per the germline V gene, CDR1 is LNHDA and CDR2 is SQIVND (reference sequence). With 5 bases removed from V and 5 bases from J, the gap between germline ends came to 9 bases. CDR3 size: 13 residues. CDR3 DNA: TGTGCCAGTAGTGCGACAGCGAATGAAAAACTGTTTTTT. It is translated as CASSATANEKLFF.

This clonotype appeared many times. The V call is TRBV6-2 or TRBV6-3, the J call TRBJ1-5; D remains ambiguous. Germline V gene data show CDR1 as MNHEY and CDR2 as SVGEGT. Between the trimmed V and J ends, which lost 2 bases and 7 bases, there was a span of 12 bases. The CDR3 contains 14 residues. The CDR3 reads CASSYAGFGQPQHF. DNA for the CDR3: TGTGCCAGCAGTTACGCGGGTTTTGGACAGCCCCAGCATTTT.

The chain recombines TRBV11-3 with TRBJ1-3, with 7 bases aligning to TRBD1. The CDR3 is 17 residues long. From germline, CDR1 is SGHNT and CDR2 YENEEA. With V trimmed by 4 bases and J by 2 bases, 11 bases remained unmatched. This CDR3 is CASSSEDRMGPGNTIYF. Here the CDR3 DNA reads TGTGCCAGCAGCTCCGAGGACAGGATGGGCCCTGGAAACACCATATATTTT.

This clonotype was observed at least ten times. The chain recombines TRBV12-3 or TRBV12-4 with TRBJ2-7; 15 bases are a match to TRBD2. CDR3 length equals 17 residues. V shed 1 base and J 0 bases; nucleotides not matched to a gene: 1. CDR3: CASSLEGLAGGSYEQYF. In DNA form, the CDR3 reads TGTGCCAGCAGTTTAGAGGGACTAGCGGGGGGCTCCTACGAGCAGTACTTC.

This clonotype was recorded a few times. V gene TRBV6-1 combines with J gene TRBJ2-2, with D maybe TRBD1 (6 bases). The germline CDR1 and CDR2 sequences are MNHNS and SASEGT. Between the trimmed V and J ends, which lost 5 bases and 5 bases, there was a span of 12 bases. This CDR3 is 14 amino acids long. The CDR3 sequence: CASSTLTGTGELFF. The DNA of the CDR3 is TGTGCCAGCAGTACTCTTACAGGGACCGGGGAGCTGTTTTTT.

This clonotype was recorded at least ten times. J is TRBJ2-5 and V is TRBV28, with TRBD1 matching over 11 bases. Germline CDR1 and CDR2: MDHEN and SYDVKM. V shed 6 bases, J shed 0 bases, and the junction held 6 bases outside the gene matches. The CDR3 runs 16 residues. Here the CDR3 DNA reads TGTGCCAGCAGCCTGGGGACAGGGGGTAACCAAGAGACCCAGTACTTC. Protein product: CASSLGTGGNQETQYF.

The CDR3: CASSDPGLQPQHF. CDR3 nucleotide sequence: TGTGCCAGCAGTGACCCAGGGCTTCAGCCCCAGCATTTT. The rearrangement uses TRBV2 and TRBJ1-5; tentatively, D is TRBD1 (5 bases). V lost 3 bases and J 6 bases, leaving 9 bases between the germline ends. The CDR3 has 13 residues. Looked up from germline, CDR1 is SNHLY and CDR2 is FYNNEI.

This clonotype occurred a few times. The J gene is TRBJ1-1, the V gene TRBV6-1; D remains ambiguous. The CDR3 has 15 residues. Germline V gives CDR1 MNHNS, CDR2 SASEGT. V gave up 4 bases and J gave up 0 bases, with 12 bases separating them. CDR3 sequence: CASSARAGMNTEAFF. CDR3 sequence (DNA): TGTGCCAGCAGTGCACGGGCGGGCATGAACACTGAAGCTTTCTTT.

On this clonotype itself: Since a much larger clone is just one base distant, this may be a read error. The rearrangement joins TRBV30 to TRBJ1-5, with 9 nucleotides matching TRBD1. The CDR3 covers 15 residues. Germline V gives CDR1 GTSNPN, CDR2 SVGIG (reference sequence). The CDR3 reads CDWSAPGQGYQPQHF. CDR3 nucleotide sequence: TGTGACTGGAGCGCACCGGGACAGGGTTATCAGCCCCAGCATTTT. The full variable domain, completed using reference TRBV30 and TRBJ1-5, is SQTIHQWPATLVQPVGSPLSLECTVEGTSNPNLYWYRQAAGRGLQLLFYSVGIGQISSEVPQNLSASRPQDRQFILSSKKLLLSDSGFYLCDWSAPGQGYQPQHFGDGTRLSIL.